This is a list of T cell receptor beta chains from one sample in a study of cytomegalovirus exposure and HLA in healthy donors. The table came from immunoSEQ multiplex PCR; TCRdb's copy has only in-frame clones and leaves some out. The sample records around 160,000 clones, 60% to 80% being singletons. The sequenced sample consisted of PBMCs. These receptors were taken from a male donor in good health and CMV-seronegative. Each CDR3 is given with its conserved first and last residue. The order of the fields is clone size, J gene, V gene, D gene, CDR3 DNA, CDR3 protein. A D gene is named only where the DNA matches it firmly. Part of the rows lack a size; the others show once, few, many or a class for expanded clones.

NA | TRBJ2-1 | TRBV6-1 | NA | TGTGCCAGCAGGCGACAGGGAGGCCGGTACAATGAGCAGTTCTTC | CASRRQGGRYNEQFF
NA | TRBJ2-2 | TRBV5-1 | NA | TGCGCCAGCAGTCCACAGGGTTTCACCGGGGAGCTGTTTTTT | CASSPQGFTGELFF
NA | TRBJ1-1 | TRBV11-3 | NA | TGTGCCAGCAGACCACAAACAGGATTGAACACTGAAGCTTTCTTT | CASRPQTGLNTEAFF
NA | TRBJ2-5 | TRBV5-1 | TRBD2 | TGCGCCAGCAGCTTGGTGGGACTAGCAGAAGAGACCCAGTACTTC | CASSLVGLAEETQYF
NA | TRBJ1-2 | TRBV5-1 | TRBD1 | TGCGCCAGCAGCTTGGTTTCGGACAGGCGGAACTATGGCTACACCTTC | CASSLVSDRRNYGYTF
NA | TRBJ1-3 | TRBV27 | NA | TGTGCCAGCAGTCCCCTGCAGGGGCCAAGCTCTGGAAACACCATATATTTT | CASSPLQGPSSGNTIYF
few | TRBJ1-4 | TRBV2 | NA | TGTGCCAGCAGTGAAGGCCGTCCGGTCGCTGAAAAACTGTTTTTT | CASSEGRPVAEKLFF
once | TRBJ2-3 | TRBV14 | NA | TGTGCCAGCAGCCAACCTGGAGCCGTGGCAGATACGCAGTATTTT | CASSQPGAVADTQYF
NA | TRBJ2-2 | TRBV19 | NA | TGTGCCAGTACTCGGGCGGGGATAACCGGGGAGCTGTTTTTT | CASTRAGITGELFF
NA | TRBJ2-7 | TRBV11-1 | TRBD1 | TGTGCCAGCAGTTCCCCGGGACAGGGGGCGACCCACGAGCAGTACTTC | CASSSPGQGATHEQYF
NA | TRBJ2-2 | TRBV7-8 | NA | TGTGCCAGCAGCTTAGTATTAGCCAATAGACCTAACACCGGGGAGCTGTTTTTT | CASSLVLANRPNTGELFF
NA | TRBJ1-4 | TRBV6-1 | NA | TGTGCCAGCAGTGGGTTACAGGGAGGGAATGAAAAACTGTTTTTT | CASSGLQGGNEKLFF
NA | TRBJ2-7 | TRBV18 | TRBD2 | TGTGCCAGCTCACCGGGACTAGCTAACGAGCAGTACTTC | CASSPGLANEQYF
NA | TRBJ2-1 | TRBV6-6 | TRBD1 | TGTGCCAGCAGAACAGGGGAGGAGCAGTTCTTC | CASRTGEEQFF
once | TRBJ2-1 | TRBV29-1 | NA | TGCAGCGTTGATGTTCTAGCTTCCTACAATGAGCAGTTCTTC | CSVDVLASYNEQFF
NA | TRBJ2-1 | TRBV4-1 | TRBD2 | TGCGCCAGCAGCCAAGGGCCACTCGGACTAGCGGGATTTAATGAGCAGTTCTTC | CASSQGPLGLAGFNEQFF
few | TRBJ2-1 | TRBV5-1 | TRBD2 | TGCGCCAGCAGAACGGGGGGGTACAATGAGCAGTTCTTC | CASRTGGYNEQFF
NA | TRBJ2-3 | TRBV5-4 | TRBD2 | TGTGCCAGCAGTCTTGGACTAGCGGGGACAGATACGCAGTATTTT | CASSLGLAGTDTQYF
NA | TRBJ2-2 | TRBV6-7 | NA | TGTGCCAGCACCAACGAGGCGCGGGAGAACACCGGGGAGCTGTTTTTT | CASTNEARENTGELFF
NA | TRBJ1-4 | TRBV4-1 | NA | TGCGCCAGCAGTTCAGGACAAGATGAAAAACTGTTTTTT | CASSSGQDEKLFF
few | TRBJ1-5 | TRBV6-6 | NA | TGTGCCAGCACTACAGATCCCAATCAGCCCCAGCATTTT | CASTTDPNQPQHF
NA | TRBJ2-5 | TRBV28 | NA | TGTGCCAGCAGATACGGGAGTTCCCCTCAAGAGACCCAGTACTTC | CASRYGSSPQETQYF
NA | TRBJ2-1 | TRBV19 | TRBD1 | TGTGCCAGTAGTAGCGGACAGGCCATGGCGAGTGAGCAGTTCTTC | CASSSGQAMASEQFF
NA | TRBJ2-7 | TRBV9 | NA | TGTGCCAGCAGCCCCTCCAGAACCCCGACCTACGAGCAGTACTTC | CASSPSRTPTYEQYF
once | TRBJ2-7 | TRBV6-6 | TRBD1 | TGTGCCAGCAGTGGGGACAGGGCCTACGAGCAGTACTTC | CASSGDRAYEQYF
few | TRBJ2-2 | TRBV29-1 | NA | TGCAGCGTTCTGAGGGGGAGGGCCGGGGAGCTGTTTTTT | CSVLRGRAGELFF
NA | TRBJ1-1 | TRBV6-1 | TRBD1 | TGTGCCAGCAGAGACACAGGGGGAGGGGTGGAGAAAGCTTTCTTT | CASRDTGGGVEKAFF
few | TRBJ2-5 | TRBV11-2 | NA | TGTGCCAGCAGCTTAGCGGAGAGTATGCAAAATCAAGAGACCCAGTACTTC | CASSLAESMQNQETQYF
NA | TRBJ2-1 | TRBV11-2 | TRBD1 | TGTGCCAGCAGCTCCGGACAGGGTGGCGCCGATGAGCAGTTCTTC | CASSSGQGGADEQFF
NA | TRBJ1-2 | TRBV28 | NA | TGTGCCAGCAGTTTATCGGGGGGAATAGGCTACACCTTC | CASSLSGGIGYTF
NA | TRBJ2-3 | TRBV5-1 | NA | TGCGCCAGCAGCTTTACCCCGCAGGACACAGATACGCAGTATTTT | CASSFTPQDTDTQYF
NA | TRBJ1-2 | TRBV19 | TRBD1 | TGTGCCAGTAGTATAGGAGGACGGGACAGCTTTTACTATGGCTACACCTTC | CASSIGGRDSFYYGYTF
NA | TRBJ2-7 | TRBV4-3 | TRBD1 | TGCGCCAGCAGCCAAGATTTCGGACAGGGGATCACCTACGAGCAGTACTTC | CASSQDFGQGITYEQYF
NA | TRBJ2-3 | TRBV28 | TRBD2 | TGTGCCAGCAGTTTACACGGGGGGGGAGCAGATACGCAGTATTTT | CASSLHGGGADTQYF
NA | TRBJ2-3 | TRBV7-2 | TRBD2 | TGTGCCAGCAGCTCTCTAGCGGGAGGAACAGATACGCAGTATTTT | CASSSLAGGTDTQYF
NA | TRBJ2-4 | TRBV5-6 | TRBD1 | TGTGCCAGCAGCTTGGGGACAGGGGGCTCTGGCCTAGCCAAAAACATTCAGTACTTC | CASSLGTGGSGLAKNIQYF
NA | TRBJ2-1 | TRBV7-3 | NA | TGTGCCAGCAGCTTAATCGGGCCGGACTTCCCCAATGAGCAGTTCTTC | CASSLIGPDFPNEQFF
NA | TRBJ1-5 | TRBV5-6 | TRBD1 | TGTGCCAGCAGCGCAGCAGGGGGCTTGAGCAATCAGCCCCAGCATTTT | CASSAAGGLSNQPQHF
NA | TRBJ1-3 | TRBV2 | NA | TGTGCCAGCAGTGAACAGGGTGATGGAAACACCATATATTTT | CASSEQGDGNTIYF
NA | TRBJ1-6 | TRBV7-8 | NA | TGTGCCAGCAGCCGGGGCGGCGCCCGGGAGGCGGGTAATTCACCCCTCCACTTT | CASSRGGAREAGNSPLHF
NA | TRBJ2-5 | TRBV7-9 | TRBD1 | TGTGCCAGCAGCTTAACTGACAGGGAAGAGACCCAGTACTTC | CASSLTDREETQYF
NA | TRBJ2-7 | TRBV30 | NA | TGTGCTCTGGAGGGGGCGAGGGTTGGTAAGGGGCAGTACTTC | CALEGARVGKGQYF
NA | TRBJ2-3 | TRBV29-1 | NA | TGCAGCGTTGAACTAGCCCTCACAGATACGCAGTATTTT | CSVELALTDTQYF
once | TRBJ1-2 | TRBV29-1 | TRBD1 | TGCAGCGTTACAGGGGCCTCTAACTATGGCTACACCTTC | CSVTGASNYGYTF
NA | TRBJ2-2 | TRBV7-9 | TRBD1 | TGTGCCAGCAGCTCCCGACAGGGCGACGGGGAGCTGTTTTTT | CASSSRQGDGELFF